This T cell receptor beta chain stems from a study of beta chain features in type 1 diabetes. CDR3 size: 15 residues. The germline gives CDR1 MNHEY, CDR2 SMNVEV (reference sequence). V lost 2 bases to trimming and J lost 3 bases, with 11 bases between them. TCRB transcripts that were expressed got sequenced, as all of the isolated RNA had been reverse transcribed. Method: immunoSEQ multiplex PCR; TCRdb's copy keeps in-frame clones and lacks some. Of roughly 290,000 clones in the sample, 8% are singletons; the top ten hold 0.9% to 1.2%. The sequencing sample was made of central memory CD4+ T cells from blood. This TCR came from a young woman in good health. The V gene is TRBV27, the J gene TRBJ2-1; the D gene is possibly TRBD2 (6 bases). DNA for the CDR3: TGTGCCAGCAGTTTAAGGGCGGGGCGCTACAATGAGCAGTTCTTC. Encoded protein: CASSLRAGRYNEQFF.